Each of the 26 T cell receptor beta chains below was sequenced from the same sample in a study of a mutant IDH1 vaccine in newly diagnosed glioma. Indicated time point: week 35, safety follow-up. All doses held 300 ug of mutant IDH1 20-mer peptide, with topical imiquimod. The antigens of these receptors remain unknown. The method was immunoSEQ multiplex PCR; TCRdb's version includes in-frame clones alone and lacks a portion of them. The table has fewer than 30,000 clones, approximately 87% seen once; the top ten hold 31%. The sample in question was PBMCs, obtained from a glioma patient whose treatment included an IDH1 peptide vaccine. Source of these receptors: a man aged 30-40 years with glioma.

This clone was seen once. V and J are TRBV7-6 and TRBJ2-7; 8 bases agree with TRBD2. Looked up from germline, CDR1 is SGHVS and CDR2 is FNYEAQ. This CDR3 region has 14 residues. After removal of 5 bases from V and 4 bases from J, the junction contained 7 bases not matched to a gene. The CDR3 coding sequence is TGTGCCAGCAGCCCCATGAGCGGGAGTTACGAGCAGTACTTC. Protein product: CASSPMSGSYEQYF.

The V and J genes are TRBV14 and TRBJ2-7, with a possible D match to TRBD1 (6 bases). The CDR3 consists of 12 residues. Trimming removed 5 bases from V and 9 bases from J, with 14 bases in between. Germline assignment: CDR1 SGHDN and CDR2 FVKESK. CDR3 loop: CASSVSRGRQYF. The CDR3 DNA reads TGTGCCAGCAGCGTCTCTAGGGGGAGGCAGTACTTC.

This clone has a handful of counts. The chain couples TRBV9 to TRBJ1-1; D is possibly TRBD1 (5 bases). Looked up from germline, CDR1 is SGDLS and CDR2 is YYNGEE. This CDR3 comprises 15 residues. The V end lost 2 bases, the J end lost 4 bases, and 15 bases lay between the germline ends. CDR3 protein: CASSVGGVKGTEAFF. In DNA form, the CDR3 reads TGTGCCAGCAGCGTCGGGGGGGTTAAGGGCACTGAAGCTTTCTTT. The whole variable domain, remainder taken from reference TRBV9 and TRBJ1-1, is DSGVTQTPKHLITATGQRVTLRCSPRSGDLSVYWYQQSLDQGLQFLIQYYNGEERAKGNILERFSAQQFPDLHSELNLSSLELGDSALYFCASSVGGVKGTEAFFGQGTRLTVV.

The chain links TRBV6-6 to TRBJ2-3, with TRBD1 as a possible D gene (5 bases). V was shortened by 0 bases and J by 5 bases, with 9 bases between the two germline ends. This CDR3 is built from 14 residues. In germline, CDR1 is MNHNY, CDR2 SVGAGI (reference sequence). This CDR3 reads CASSYSQGLDTQYF. CDR3 DNA sequence: TGTGCCAGCAGTTACTCCCAGGGCTTAGATACGCAGTATTTT.

V is TRBV9 and J is TRBJ1-3; D remains unclear. CDR3 length: 16 residues. Trimming left V 0 bases short and J 2 bases short, with 12 bases between. Germline V gene data show CDR1 as SGDLS and CDR2 as YYNGEE. CDR3 amino acids: CASSVVGSMPGNTIYF. The CDR3 DNA is TGTGCCAGCAGCGTAGTGGGGAGTATGCCTGGAAACACCATATATTTT.

The rearrangement uses TRBV10-3 and TRBJ2-1; tentatively, D is TRBD2 (5 bases). In germline, CDR1 is ENHRY, CDR2 SYGVKD. CDR3 length equals 12 residues. Trimming removed 11 bases from V and 10 bases from J, with 18 bases in between. CDR3 residues: CAGGEVAKEQFF. CDR3 in DNA: TGTGCCGGCGGCGAGGTAGCGAAGGAGCAGTTCTTC.

V and J are TRBV28 and TRBJ2-7; D not certain. V dropped 0 bases and J dropped 1 base, with 16 bases sitting between them. The CDR3 has 17 amino acids. Germline V lookup: CDR1 MDHEN, CDR2 SYDVKM. The CDR3 nucleotides are TGTGCCAGCAGTTTATGGCAGTCGTCGGAAGGGTCCTACGAGCAGTACTTC. Amino acids: CASSLWQSSEGSYEQYF. The full variable domain, completed using reference TRBV28 and TRBJ2-7, is DVKVTQSSRYLVKRTGEKVFLECVQDMDHENMFWYRQDPGLGLRLIYFSYDVKMKEKGDIPEGYSVSREKKERFSLILESASTNQTSMYLCASSLWQSSEGSYEQYFGPGTRLTVT.

This rearrangement joins TRBV10-3 to TRBJ2-3; the D gene is possibly TRBD1 (5 bases). In germline, CDR1 is ENHRY, CDR2 SYGVKD. V was pared by 6 bases and J by 3 bases, with 10 bases between. The CDR3 covers 13 residues. The CDR3 bases are TGTGCCATCAGAGGGGTGAGGACAGATACGCAGTATTTT. It encodes CAIRGVRTDTQYF.

This rearrangement joins TRBV6-5 to TRBJ1-2, with a weak D call TRBD1 (5 bases). CDR1 is MNHEY, CDR2 SVGAGI, per germline. V was clipped by 6 bases and J by 0 bases, with 8 bases between them. The CDR3 loop spans 13 amino acids. The CDR3 loop reads CASRSGPNYGYTF. CDR3 DNA sequence: TGTGCCAGCAGGTCGGGACCTAACTATGGCTACACCTTC.

The V gene is TRBV5-5, the J gene TRBJ2-2; TRBD1 matches at 9 bases. Unmatched junction bases numbered 8, after V lost 4 bases and J lost 7 bases. The CDR3 spans 15 residues. In germline, CDR1 is SGHKS, CDR2 YYEKEE (reference sequence). Written as DNA, the CDR3 is TGTGCCAGCAGCGTGGACAGGGGAGTAAGCGGGGAGCTGTTTTTT. Its translation: CASSVDRGVSGELFF.

The rearrangement uses TRBV5-4 and TRBJ2-1, with 7 bases lining up with TRBD1. The CDR3 extends over 14 amino acids. CDR1 and CDR2 (germline): SGHNT, YYREEE (reference sequence). V lost 2 bases, J lost 8 bases, and 7 bases stayed unmatched. The chain's CDR3 is CASSFEGAEDEQFF. Written as DNA, the CDR3 is TGTGCCAGCAGCTTTGAGGGGGCGGAAGATGAGCAGTTCTTC.

A few counts support this clone. The chain carries TRBV5-6 and TRBJ1-1; 9 bases match TRBD1. Looked up from germline, CDR1 is SGHDT and CDR2 is YYEEEE. The CDR3 has 14 residues. Germline trimming cut 2 bases from V and 5 bases from J; bases unmatched to any gene: 4. The CDR3 DNA reads TGTGCCAGCAGCTTTGGGACAGGGATGACTGAAGCTTTCTTT. Protein: CASSFGTGMTEAFF.

The V call is TRBV9, the J call TRBJ1-1; no clear D. The CDR3 covers 16 residues. V lost 6 bases to trimming and J lost 2 bases, with 20 bases between them. Germline assignment: CDR1 SGDLS and CDR2 YYNGEE. The DNA of the CDR3 is TGTGCCAGCACCCTAGGCGGTATCCCCCCCAACACTGAAGCTTTCTTT. As protein: CASTLGGIPPNTEAFF.

The chain recombines TRBV28 with TRBJ1-3; TRBD1 aligns across 7 bases. V dropped 6 bases and J dropped 6; count of bases not matched to a gene: 11. Per the germline V gene, CDR1 is MDHEN and CDR2 is SYDVKM. This CDR3 has 15 amino acids. The CDR3 loop is CASRARQGSENTIYF. Written as DNA, the CDR3 is TGTGCCAGCAGAGCCAGACAGGGTAGTGAAAACACCATATATTTT. Looking up the rest from reference TRBV28 and TRBJ1-3 gives the full variable domain: DVKVTQSSRYLVKRTGEKVFLECVQDMDHENMFWYRQDPGLGLRLIYFSYDVKMKEKGDIPEGYSVSREKKERFSLILESASTNQTSMYLCASRARQGSENTIYFGEGSWLTVV.

The gene calls are TRBV7-2 and TRBJ2-7; 7 nucleotides line up with TRBD1. V gave up 5 bases and J gave up 0 bases; unmatched junction bases: 4. Germline V gives CDR1 SGHTA, CDR2 FQGNSA. The CDR3 is 14 residues long. In DNA form, the CDR3 reads TGTGCCAGCAGCACGGGACAGTTCTCCTACGAGCAGTACTTC. Translated: CASSTGQFSYEQYF.

The genes are TRBV29-1 and TRBJ2-7; 12 bases align to TRBD1. Germline loops: CDR1 SQVTM, CDR2 ANQGSEA. V shed 8 bases, J shed 6 bases, and the junction held 14 bases outside the gene matches. The CDR3 loop spans 15 amino acids. CDR3 in DNA: TGCAGCTACCTTCGGGACAGGGGGCTCCCAGGCGAGCAGTACTTC. Translating gives CSYLRDRGLPGEQYF.

On this clone itself: One end of the junction fails to match germline, which may point to a read error. V usage is TRBV13 and J usage is TRBJ1-1, with D possibly being TRBD1 (5 bases). This CDR3 has 12 amino acids. The V gene's germline CDR1 is PRHDT and CDR2 FYEKMQ (reference sequence). CDR3 DNA sequence: TGCGGGACGGCCCGGATGAACACTGAAGCTTTCTTT. Its protein is CGTARMNTEAFF. The entire variable domain, with the rest obtained from reference TRBV13 and TRBJ1-1, is as follows: AAGVIQSPRHLIKEKRETATLKCYPIPRHDTVYWYQQGPGQDPQFLISFYEKMQSDKGSIPDRFSAQQFSDYHSELNMSSLELGDSALYFCGTARMNTEAFFGQGTRLTVV.

The chain is built from TRBV5-1 and TRBJ2-5; D is perhaps TRBD1 (6 bases). CDR1 and CDR2 (germline): SGHRS, YFSETQ. This CDR3 spans 13 amino acids. Trimming pared 0 bases from V and 4 bases from J, leaving 7 bases between. CDR3 loop: CASSLARGETQYF. CDR3 DNA: TGCGCCAGCAGCTTGGCCAGGGGAGAGACCCAGTACTTC.

In its sample, this clone was seen a few times. The V and J genes are TRBV19 and TRBJ1-1; D is uncertain. Germline V CDR1 and CDR2: LNHDA, SQIVND (reference sequence). Trimming left V 6 bases short and J 4 bases short, with 9 bases between. The CDR3 is made up of 12 amino acids. The CDR3 here is CASREGATEAFF. DNA of the CDR3: TGTGCCAGTAGGGAAGGAGCCACTGAAGCTTTCTTT. The full variable domain, rest sourced from reference TRBV19 and TRBJ1-1, is DGGITQSPKYLFRKEGQNVTLSCEQNLNHDAMYWYRQDPGQGLRLIYYSQIVNDFQKGDIAEGYSVSREKKESFPLTVTSAQKNPTAFYLCASREGATEAFFGQGTRLTVV.

The V gene is TRBV6-6, the J gene TRBJ1-1; 11 bases match TRBD1. Trimming cost V 8 bases and J 5 bases; bases outside gene matches: 10. The CDR3 runs 15 residues. Germline V gene lookup returns CDR1 MNHNY and CDR2 SVGAGI (reference sequence). The CDR3 bases are TGTGCCAGCGGACGGAGCGGGACAGGGGGTACTGAAGCTTTCTTT. Translation gives CASGRSGTGGTEAFF.

This clone has just a few counts. The V gene is TRBV19, the J gene TRBJ2-7, with a possible D match to TRBD1 (5 bases). This CDR3 spans 15 amino acids. Germline V lookup: CDR1 LNHDA, CDR2 SQIVND (reference sequence). V was clipped by 1 base and J by 5 bases, with 15 bases between them. The CDR3 nucleotides read TGTGCCAGTAGTATAGGGCCTGGGGCCATCCACGAGCAGTACTTC. This codes for CASSIGPGAIHEQYF.

CDR3 sequence: CAWNIGYGTEAFF. In DNA, the CDR3 is TGTGCCTGGAACATAGGGTACGGGACGGAAGCTTTCTTT. The chain recombines TRBV30 with TRBJ1-1, with a weak D call TRBD1 (5 bases). This CDR3 comprises 13 residues. The germline CDR1 and CDR2 sequences are GTSNPN and SVGIG (reference sequence). Deletions cut 4 bases from V and 8 bases from J, with 17 bases between.

The chain recombines TRBV7-9 with TRBJ2-7, with 7 bases matching TRBD1. CDR3 size: 16 residues. After removal of 4 bases from V and 1 base from J, the junction contained 10 bases not matched to a gene. The germline V gene encodes CDR1 SEHNR and CDR2 FQNEAQ (reference sequence). The CDR3, as DNA: TGTGCCAGCAGCTCCCCCTCTAAGACAGGGTCCTACGAGCAGTACTTC. Protein: CASSSPSKTGSYEQYF.

This sequence joins TRBV30 and TRBJ1-4; D ambiguous. The CDR3 loop spans 17 amino acids. Trimming left V 3 bases short and J 0 bases short, with 17 bases between. The germline V gene has CDR1 GTSNPN and CDR2 SVGIG (reference sequence). CDR3 DNA sequence: TGTGCCTGGAGGAACCGCTTCTCTCTTTCAACTAATGAAAAACTGTTTTTT. Its protein is CAWRNRFSLSTNEKLFF. Combining the CDR3 with reference TRBV30 and TRBJ1-4 gives the whole variable domain SQTIHQWPATLVQPVGSPLSLECTVEGTSNPNLYWYRQAAGRGLQLLFYSVGIGQISSEVPQNLSASRPQDRQFILSSKKLLLSDSGFYLCAWRNRFSLSTNEKLFFGSGTQLSVL.

This chain connects TRBV6-1 to TRBJ2-3; D gene ambiguous. The CDR3 sequence is 13 residues long. Germline CDR1 and CDR2: MNHNS and SASEGT. The ends were cut back, 5 bases at V and 3 bases at J, with 9 bases in the middle. The CDR3 here is CASSNRGTDTQYF. CDR3 nucleotide sequence: TGTGCCAGCAGTAACAGAGGTACAGATACGCAGTATTTT.

V gene TRBV7-8 combines with J gene TRBJ2-5; TRBD2 might be the D (7 bases). The CDR3 loop spans 17 amino acids. Trimming removed 7 bases from V and 5 bases from J, with 26 bases in between. Germline V CDR1 and CDR2: SGHVS, FQNEAQ. The CDR3 DNA is TGTGCCAGCACCCTCAAACGTATTGGGGGGGCCGGGGAGACCCAGTACTTC. Translating it yields CASTLKRIGGAGETQYF. Full variable domain (remainder filled in from reference TRBV7-8 and TRBJ2-5): GAGVSQSPRYKVAKRGQDVALRCDPISGHVSLFWYQQALGQGPEFLTYFQNEAQLDKSGLPSDRFFAERPEGSVSTLKIQRTQQEDSAVYLCASTLKRIGGAGETQYFGPGTRLLVL.